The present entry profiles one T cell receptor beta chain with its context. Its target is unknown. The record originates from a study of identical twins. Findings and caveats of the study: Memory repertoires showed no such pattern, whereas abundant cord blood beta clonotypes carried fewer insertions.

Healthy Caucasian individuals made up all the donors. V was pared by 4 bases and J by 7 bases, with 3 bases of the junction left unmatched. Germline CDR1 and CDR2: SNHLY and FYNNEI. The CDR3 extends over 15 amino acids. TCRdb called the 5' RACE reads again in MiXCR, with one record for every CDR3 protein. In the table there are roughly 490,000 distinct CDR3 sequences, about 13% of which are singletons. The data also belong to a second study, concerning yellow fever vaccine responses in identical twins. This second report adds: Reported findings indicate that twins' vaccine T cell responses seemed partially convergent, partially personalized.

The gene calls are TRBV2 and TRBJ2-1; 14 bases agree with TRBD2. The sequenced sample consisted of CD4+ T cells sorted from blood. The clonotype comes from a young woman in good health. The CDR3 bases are TGTGCCAGCAGTGTTGGGACTAGCGGGGGTAATGAGCAGTTCTTC. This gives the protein CASSVGTSGGNEQFF.